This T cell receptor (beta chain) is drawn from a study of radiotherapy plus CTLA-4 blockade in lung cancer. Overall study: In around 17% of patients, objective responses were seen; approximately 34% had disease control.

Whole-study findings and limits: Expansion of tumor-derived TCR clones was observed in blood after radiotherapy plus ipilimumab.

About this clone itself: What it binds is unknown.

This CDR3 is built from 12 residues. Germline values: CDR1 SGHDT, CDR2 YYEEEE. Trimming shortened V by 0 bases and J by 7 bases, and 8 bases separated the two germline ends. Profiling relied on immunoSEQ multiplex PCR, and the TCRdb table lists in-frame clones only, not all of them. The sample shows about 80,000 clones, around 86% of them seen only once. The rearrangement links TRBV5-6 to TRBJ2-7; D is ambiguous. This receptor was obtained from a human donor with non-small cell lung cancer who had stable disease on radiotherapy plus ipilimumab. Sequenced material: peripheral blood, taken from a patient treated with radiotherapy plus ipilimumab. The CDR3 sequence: CASSLAVGEQYF. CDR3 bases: TGTGCCAGCAGCTTGGCTGTCGGGGAGCAGTACTTC.